The subject of this entry is one TCR beta chain. Its cognate antigen is unknown. These data belong to a study of T cell repertoires in cytomegalovirus infection. Background on the study: It can be stated that public TCR beta signatures indicated CMV infection as well as a matching HLA type.

The CDR3 runs 12 residues. The V gene's germline CDR1 is MNHNS and CDR2 SASEGT. Trimming took 10 bases from V and 5 from J; bases not matched to a gene: 6. Via MiXCR, TCRdb re-called the reads, giving one row per CDR3 protein. The table lists about 900,000 distinct CDR3 sequences, roughly 30% of them singletons. The sequence was collected from a human donor in good health (CMV status not recorded). Some clones in this sample may be carry-over from other donors' samples. The starting material was cultured CD8+ T cells from PBMCs, obtained from culture after CMV antigen stimulation. The J gene is TRBJ2-5, the V gene TRBV6-1; 8 bases fit TRBD1. The CDR3 coding sequence is TGTGCCAATGGACAGGGACAGGAGACCCAGTACTTC. Translated, it gives CANGQGQETQYF.